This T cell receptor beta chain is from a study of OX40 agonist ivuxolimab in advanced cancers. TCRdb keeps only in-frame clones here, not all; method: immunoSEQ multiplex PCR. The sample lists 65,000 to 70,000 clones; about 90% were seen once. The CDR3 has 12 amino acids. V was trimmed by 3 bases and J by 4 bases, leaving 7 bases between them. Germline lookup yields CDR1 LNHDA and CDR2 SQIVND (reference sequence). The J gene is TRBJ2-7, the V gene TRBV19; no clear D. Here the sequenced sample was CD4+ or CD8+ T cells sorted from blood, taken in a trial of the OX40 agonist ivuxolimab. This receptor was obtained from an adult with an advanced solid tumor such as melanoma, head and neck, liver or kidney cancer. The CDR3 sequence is CASSISRYEQYF. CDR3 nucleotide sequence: TGTGCCAGTAGTATCTCCCGGTACGAGCAGTACTTC.